Each of the 10 T cell receptor beta chains below was sequenced from the same sample in a study of blood T cell repertoires in COVID-19. Measured with immunoSEQ multiplex PCR; TCRdb has only the in-frame clones, and not every one. This sample has 250,000 or so clones, with under 95% found just once. The sample comprised PBMCs or T cells enriched from blood (not recorded which). The source of these receptors is a man aged 35-49 years who had been exposed to COVID-19.

This chain joins TRBV19 and TRBJ2-7, with D tentatively TRBD2 (5 bases). With 3 bases removed from V and 2 bases from J, the gap between germline ends came to 8 bases. Looked up from germline, CDR1 is LNHDA and CDR2 is SQIVND (reference sequence). The CDR3 has 13 amino acids. CDR3 nucleotides: TGTGCCAGTAGTATGGGTAGCGCCTACGAGCAGTACTTC. Translating it yields CASSMGSAYEQYF.

This chain connects TRBV7-2 to TRBJ2-7; D possibly corresponds to TRBD1 (6 bases). Deletions cut 1 base from V and 6 bases from J, with 16 bases between. CDR1 and CDR2 from the germline V gene are SGHTA and FQGNSA. The CDR3 runs 15 residues. The CDR3 region has the DNA TGTGCCAGCAGCTTAGTAATGGGCAGGGGTCGCGAGCAGTACTTC. Encoded protein: CASSLVMGRGREQYF.

The chain carries TRBV19 and TRBJ1-5; D might be TRBD1 (6 bases). V was clipped by 3 bases and J by 3 bases, with 18 bases between them. The CDR3 extends over 17 amino acids. Germline assignment: CDR1 LNHDA and CDR2 SQIVND (reference sequence). Here the CDR3 reads CASSIRLRGGYNQPQHF. CDR3 sequence (DNA): TGTGCCAGTAGTATTAGGCTTCGAGGGGGATACAATCAGCCCCAGCATTTT.

The V and J genes are TRBV2 and TRBJ2-1; D ambiguous. The CDR3 covers 15 residues. Trimming took 2 bases from V and 6 from J, leaving 14 bases between them. Germline CDR1 SNHLY, CDR2 FYNNEI. CDR3 bases: TGTGCCAGCAGTGAAATTTTCGCGTCCCTCAATGAGCAGTTCTTC. Translating gives CASSEIFASLNEQFF.

The chain employs TRBV11-2 and TRBJ1-2; 8 nucleotides align to TRBD1. Losses at the gene ends were 5 bases for V and 4 bases for J; bases not matched to a gene: 9. The CDR3 has 15 residues. CDR1 and CDR2 (germline): SGHAT, FQNNGV. The CDR3 DNA reads TGTGCCAGCAGCCTGGGGACAGGTAGACCCTATGGCTACACCTTC. This codes for CASSLGTGRPYGYTF.

In its sample, this clone was seen once. The chain joins TRBV6-1 to TRBJ2-7; no firm D call. Trimming removed 3 bases from V and 3 bases from J, with 15 bases in between. The CDR3 length is 15 residues. Germline V gives CDR1 MNHNS, CDR2 SASEGT. This chain's CDR3 is CASSDLQTIFYEQYF. CDR3 nucleotides: TGTGCCAGCAGTGATCTACAGACGATTTTCTACGAGCAGTACTTC.

The chain employs TRBV3-1 (or the pseudogene TRBV3-2) and TRBJ1-3; D is uncertain. With 0 bases removed from V and 9 bases from J, the gap between germline ends came to 9 bases. The CDR3 extends over 13 amino acids. Germline-derived CDR1 and CDR2 are LGHDT and YNNKEL (reference sequence). CDR3 sequence: CASSQEVFGTIYF. The CDR3 nucleotides are TGTGCCAGCAGCCAAGAAGTGTTCGGCACCATATATTTT.

The V and J genes are TRBV30 and TRBJ1-5; D is possibly TRBD1 (6 bases). Between the trimmed V and J ends, which lost 3 bases and 2 bases, there was a span of 11 bases. The CDR3 consists of 14 residues. From germline, CDR1 is GTSNPN and CDR2 SVGIG (reference sequence). The CDR3 sequence: CAWRGRGGNQPQHF. The DNA of the CDR3 is TGTGCCTGGAGGGGCAGGGGCGGCAATCAGCCCCAGCATTTT.

The CDR3 DNA is TGTGCCAGCAGGCGGCAGGGGAGCTCCTACGAGCAGTACTTC. Amino acids: CASRRQGSSYEQYF. This chain links TRBV28 with TRBJ2-7; D is possibly TRBD1 (6 bases). CDR1 MDHEN and CDR2 SYDVKM come from the germline V gene. Trimming cost V 6 bases and J 0 bases, with 12 bases left between them. This CDR3 is 14 amino acids long.

The chain employs TRBV7-9 and TRBJ2-3; the D gene is possibly TRBD2 (5 bases). The germline V gene encodes CDR1 SEHNR and CDR2 FQNEAQ (reference sequence). The CDR3 sequence is 17 residues long. Trimming took off 6 bases at V and 0 bases at J, with 19 bases between the two ends. The CDR3 protein is CASRALSEGTSTDTQYF. For the CDR3, the DNA is TGTGCCAGCAGAGCCCTGAGTGAGGGCACGAGCACAGATACGCAGTATTTT.